Each of the 13 T cell receptor beta chains below was sequenced from the same sample in a study of technical replicates of blood from several donors. Some clones are missing from TCRdb's copy, which holds only in-frame ones; the method was immunoSEQ multiplex PCR. Among about 88,000 clones listed, 85% to 95% were seen once. Sequencing was performed on T cells isolated from PBMCs. The source is a human donor in good health.

The rearrangement links TRBV15 to TRBJ2-1; perhaps TRBD2 as D (6 bases). Germline V gene data show CDR1 as LNHNV and CDR2 as YYDKDF (reference sequence). CDR3 length equals 16 residues. With 0 bases removed from V and 4 bases from J, the gap between germline ends came to 13 bases. The CDR3 DNA reads TGTGCCACCAGCAGAGAGGTTACTAGCAGTTACAATGAGCAGTTCTTC. As protein: CATSREVTSSYNEQFF.

V is TRBV7-9 and J is TRBJ1-1; D gene ambiguous. The CDR3 length is 11 residues. V was clipped by 1 base and J by 10 bases, with 7 bases between them. The germline gives CDR1 SEHNR, CDR2 FQNEAQ (reference sequence). This chain's CDR3 is CASSLGPGAFF. The CDR3 DNA reads TGTGCCAGCAGCTTAGGACCAGGAGCTTTCTTT. The full variable domain, rest sourced from reference TRBV7-9 and TRBJ1-1, is DTGVSQNPRHKITKRGQNVTFRCDPISEHNRLYWYRQTLGQGPEFLTYFQNEAQLEKSRLLSDRFSAERPKGSFSTLEIQRTEQGDSAMYLCASSLGPGAFFGQGTRLTVV.

The chain employs TRBV6-5 and TRBJ1-5; D remains ambiguous. Germline CDR1 reads MNHEY; CDR2 reads SVGAGI. This CDR3 has 13 amino acids. V lost 2 bases, J lost 4 bases, and 6 bases lay in between. The CDR3 spells CASSYDWNQPQHF. In nucleotides, the CDR3 is TGTGCCAGCAGTTACGACTGGAATCAGCCCCAGCATTTT.

J is TRBJ2-1 and V is TRBV7-9, with 9 bases that match TRBD1. Per the germline V gene, CDR1 is SEHNR and CDR2 is FQNEAQ (reference sequence). The V and J ends lost 5 bases and 8 bases, in that order; junction bases with no gene match: 10. The CDR3 is 15 amino acids. The CDR3 spells CASSPGQGQSDEQFF. CDR3 sequence (DNA): TGTGCCAGCAGCCCAGGACAGGGGCAGAGCGATGAGCAGTTCTTC.

The chain uses TRBV5-4 and TRBJ2-3; 12 bases are a match to TRBD1. CDR3 length equals 16 residues. The J segment lost 3 bases and the V segment lost 5 bases, leaving 7 bases of the junction unmatched. The germline CDR1 and CDR2 sequences are SGHNT and YYREEE (reference sequence). This chain's CDR3 is CASRFRDRGRTDTQYF. For the CDR3, the DNA is TGTGCCAGCAGGTTCCGGGACAGGGGGCGTACAGATACGCAGTATTTT.

The chain has TRBV19 and TRBJ2-1, with 9 nucleotides matching TRBD1. CDR3 length: 15 amino acids. The V and J ends lost 5 bases and 6 bases, in that order; junction bases with no gene match: 8. Germline lookup yields CDR1 LNHDA and CDR2 SQIVND (reference sequence). CDR3 sequence: CASSPSGTGFNEQFF. Written as DNA, the CDR3 is TGTGCCAGTAGTCCCTCCGGGACAGGGTTCAATGAGCAGTTCTTC.

The chain recombines TRBV9 with TRBJ1-3, with 7 bases that match TRBD1. With V trimmed by 4 bases and J by 5 bases, 12 bases remained unmatched. The CDR3 covers 16 residues. Per the germline V gene, CDR1 is SGDLS and CDR2 is YYNGEE. The CDR3 coding sequence is TGTGCCAGCAGCCGAACCAGACAGGGTTCTAGAAACACCATATATTTT. Translating gives CASSRTRQGSRNTIYF.

The chain recombines TRBV29-1 with TRBJ1-2, with 8 bases that match TRBD1. V lost 7 bases and J lost 5; bases outside the gene matches: 3. The CDR3 loop spans 11 amino acids. The germline gives CDR1 SQVTM, CDR2 ANQGSEA. The CDR3 loop reads CSAQGGYGYTF. The CDR3 DNA sequence: TGCAGCGCACAGGGGGGGTATGGCTACACCTTC.

J is TRBJ2-7 and V is TRBV27; 16 bases are shared with TRBD2. This CDR3 is built from 16 residues. The germline V gene encodes CDR1 MNHEY and CDR2 SMNVEV (reference sequence). V was clipped by 4 bases and J by 4 bases; unmatched bases: 4. The chain's CDR3 is CASSSGLAGGLYEQYF. The CDR3 DNA follows: TGTGCCAGCAGTTCGGGACTAGCGGGAGGGCTATACGAGCAGTACTTC.

The V call is TRBV7-9, the J call TRBJ2-1, with D possibly TRBD2 on 6 matching bases. Per the germline V gene, CDR1 is SEHNR and CDR2 is FQNEAQ (reference sequence). This CDR3 is 12 amino acids long. Trimming stripped 4 bases from V and 15 bases from J, with 16 bases between. CDR3 sequence: CASSSPAGIVFF. The CDR3 DNA sequence: TGTGCCAGCAGCTCCCCGGCGGGGATAGTGTTCTTC.

The chain employs TRBV7-3 and TRBJ1-1; D may be TRBD1 (5 bases). Trimming took off 3 bases at V and 1 base at J, with 12 bases between the two ends. CDR1 and CDR2 (germline): SGHTA, FQGTGA. The CDR3 totals 15 residues. The CDR3 reads CASSLQGGTNTEAFF. CDR3 in DNA: TGTGCCAGCAGCTTGCAGGGTGGTACGAACACTGAAGCTTTCTTT.

The genes are TRBV19 and TRBJ1-4; D perhaps matches TRBD1 (6 bases). Germline V gene lookup returns CDR1 LNHDA and CDR2 SQIVND (reference sequence). This CDR3 has 13 amino acids. Trimming removed 5 bases from V and 11 bases from J, with 15 bases in between. The CDR3 bases are TGTGCCAGTAGTGTCGAGGTGGGGGCGAAACTGTTTTTT. The encoded protein is CASSVEVGAKLFF.

This chain connects TRBV29-1 to TRBJ2-1; 11 positions match TRBD2. This CDR3 has 16 residues. Unmatched junction bases numbered 7, after V lost 4 bases and J lost 2 bases. Germline CDR1 reads SQVTM; CDR2 reads ANQGSEA. The chain's CDR3 is CSVASYSGGAYNEQFF. CDR3 sequence (DNA): TGCAGCGTTGCTAGTTATAGCGGGGGGGCCTACAATGAGCAGTTCTTC.